This TCR beta chain came from a study of T cell repertoires in aging, cancer and after chemotherapy. Across the study: Paired samples before and after chemotherapy came from chronic lymphocytic leukemia patients on fludarabine- or bendamustine-based regimens.

Points from the study as a whole: Median generation probability rose over the chemotherapy interval in each cancer cohort, suggesting rebound thymic output. The repertoire data cannot show anything about immunological memory following chemotherapy. In cancer patients, declining TCR diversity with age involved lost richness and lost evenness.

This clonotype is judged medium-sized. No antigen is known for it. TRB rearrangements spanning V, D and J were amplified using mixed TRB-A/B primers. TCRdb reanalysed the multiplex PCR reads using MiXCR and keeps one entry per CDR3 protein. The table lists roughly 7,000 distinct CDR3 sequences, 25% to 35% of them singletons. Peripheral blood genomic DNA, not sorted cells or RNA, was the template. Sequences were obtained from blood. The origin of this receptor is a human donor with a blood cancer.

The CDR3 sequence is CSATPQAVNTEAFF. DNA of the CDR3: TGCAGCGCCACTCCCCAGGCCGTCAACACTGAAGCTTTCTTT. This chain joins TRBV29-1 and TRBJ1-1, with no clear D. This CDR3 region has 14 residues. Trimming removed 7 bases at V and 2 bases at J, with 17 bases between. CDR1 SQVTM and CDR2 ANQGSEA come from the germline V gene.